This T cell receptor (beta chain) was obtained from a study of patients and donors after allogeneic stem cell transplantation. TCRdb re-derived calls from the RT-PCR reads in MiXCR, one entry per CDR3 protein. The sample carries 800,000 to 1,000,000 distinct CDR3 sequences, 18% recorded once. This clonotype showed up many times. The CDR3 contains 14 residues. The V and J ends lost 6 bases and 4 bases, in that order; junction bases with no gene match: 4. The sequenced sample consisted of blood, either unsorted or a sorted T cell fraction (not recorded which). This chain joins TRBV12-3 or TRBV12-4 and TRBJ2-1, with TRBD1 matching 9 bases. The receptor was derived from a human donor who was either an allogeneic HSCT recipient or a stem cell or donor lymphocyte infusion donor (not recorded which). It is not recorded whose cells these are; they may come from a transplant donor. The CDR3 loop is CASSPGQGYNEQFF. Written as DNA, the CDR3 is TGTGCCAGCAGCCCGGGACAGGGTTACAATGAGCAGTTCTTC.